Following are 11 T cell receptor beta chains from one sample sequenced in a study of T-cell memory formation after mild COVID-19. Each CDR3 protein is one row after TCRdb ran MiXCR on the 5' RACE reads. The repertoire holds hundreds of thousands of distinct CDR3 sequences, with 25% to 30% as singletons. Source material: PBMCs or a T cell subset sorted from them (not recorded which). Receptors were obtained from an adult woman who had mild COVID-19 (a few samples of this study predate the infection). Cell type and time point are not known.

The V call is TRBV21-1, the J call TRBJ2-4; TRBD2, the D gene given by the table, was not confirmed from the DNA. TRBV21-1 counts as a pseudogene. This CDR3 is 21 amino acids long. As DNA, the CDR3 is TGTGCCAGCAGCACATGGGGGACTAGCGGGAGAGTAAATGTAGCCAAAAACATTCAGTACTTC. It codes for CASSTWGTSGRVNVAKNIQYF.

The chain couples TRBV20-1 to TRBJ2-1; TRBD2 might be the D (6 bases). This CDR3 is built from 15 residues. Deletions cut 0 bases from V and 3 bases from J, with 12 bases between. Germline loops: CDR1 DFQATT, CDR2 SNEGSKA (reference sequence). As DNA, the CDR3 is TGCAGTGCTAGAGATGTCGGGAGTGTCTACAATGAGCAGTTCTTC. Amino acid sequence: CSARDVGSVYNEQFF.

This clonotype was picked up a small number of times. J is TRBJ2-3 and V is TRBV20-1, with TRBD2 identical over 7 bases. V lost 0 bases and J lost 2; bases outside the gene matches: 5. Germline V lookup: CDR1 DFQATT, CDR2 SNEGSKA (reference sequence). The CDR3 covers 15 residues. CDR3 in amino acids: CSARDLREVTDTQYF. The CDR3 coding sequence is TGCAGTGCTAGAGATCTTCGGGAGGTCACAGATACGCAGTATTTT.

This rearrangement joins TRBV29-1 to TRBJ2-7, with no clear D. V was pared by 3 bases and J by 6 bases, with 18 bases between. The CDR3 is 14 residues long. CDR1 is SQVTM and CDR2 is ANQGSEA in the germline V gene. CDR3: CSVEVRPFPPEQYF. The CDR3, as DNA: TGCAGCGTTGAGGTCAGACCGTTTCCCCCCGAGCAGTACTTC.

The V gene is TRBV20-1, the J gene TRBJ2-2; TRBD2 might be the D (6 bases). V was cut by 0 bases and J by 6 bases, with 17 bases left in between. The CDR3 totals 16 residues. Per germline, CDR1 DFQATT and CDR2 SNEGSKA (reference sequence). The CDR3 coding sequence is TGCAGTGCTAGAGATGTGGGAGGTGGGGAATCCGGGGAGCTGTTTTTT. This sequence encodes CSARDVGGGESGELFF.

The chain employs TRBV6-5 and TRBJ1-1; 8 positions agree with TRBD1. The CDR3 is 14 residues long. The V and J ends lost 6 bases and 6 bases, in that order; junction bases with no gene match: 9. Germline V gene data show CDR1 as MNHEY and CDR2 as SVGAGI. CDR3 sequence: CASSTRQGQAEAFF. The DNA for the CDR3 is TGTGCCAGCAGCACCAGACAGGGGCAGGCTGAAGCTTTCTTT.

This clonotype was detected only a few times. The gene calls are TRBV7-3 and TRBJ2-3; D may be TRBD2 (6 bases). Germline values: CDR1 SGHTA, CDR2 FQGTGA. This CDR3 contains 15 residues. The germline V and J ends were trimmed by 5 bases and 2 bases, with 14 bases remaining between them. The CDR3 bases are TGTGCCAGCAGCCCGTCAGCGGGTTACACAGATACGCAGTATTTT. Translated, it gives CASSPSAGYTDTQYF.

The chain employs TRBV11-3 and TRBJ2-3, with TRBD2 identical over 14 bases. The CDR3 covers 18 residues. J gave up 1 base and V 5 bases, and 8 bases lay outside the gene matches. CDR1 is SGHNT and CDR2 is YENEEA in the germline V gene. As DNA, the CDR3 is TGTGCCAGCAGCCTCGGGACTAGCGGGAGCGTCGGCACAGATACGCAGTATTTT. It yields the protein CASSLGTSGSVGTDTQYF. The entire variable domain, with the rest obtained from reference TRBV11-3 and TRBJ2-3, is as follows: EAGVVQSPRYKIIEKKQPVAFWCNPISGHNTLYWYLQNLGQGPELLIRYENEEAVDDSQLPKDRFSAERLKGVDSTLKIQPAELGDSAVYLCASSLGTSGSVGTDTQYFGPGTRLTVL.

Only a few counts were recorded for this clonotype. V usage is TRBV10-3 and J usage is TRBJ1-2, with TRBD1 matching over 10 bases. V lost 3 bases to trimming and J lost 3 bases; unmatched junction nucleotides: 4. The CDR3 length is 15 residues. The germline V gene has CDR1 ENHRY and CDR2 SYGVKD. DNA of the CDR3: TGTGCCATCAGTGATCAGGGACAGGGGTACTATGGCTACACCTTC. Its translation: CAISDQGQGYYGYTF.

This chain connects TRBV12-3 or TRBV12-4 to TRBJ2-7; possibly TRBD2 for D (7 bases). The V gene lost 6 bases and the J gene lost 0 bases, with 18 bases spanning the gap. The length of the CDR3 is 16 residues. CDR3 sequence: CASSWGGHVSSYEQYF. In DNA form, the CDR3 reads TGTGCCAGCAGCTGGGGGGGCCACGTTAGCTCCTACGAGCAGTACTTC.

The chain employs TRBV2 and TRBJ2-1; D may correspond to TRBD1 or TRBD2 (6 bases each). The CDR3 runs 14 residues. From germline, CDR1 is SNHLY and CDR2 FYNNEI. V was pared by 7 bases and J by 8 bases, with 18 bases between. For the CDR3, the DNA is TGTGCCAGCACAGTTCGGGGGCCGAAGGATGAGCAGTTCTTC. It translates to CASTVRGPKDEQFF.